The present T cell receptor beta chain was sequenced within a study of PD-1 blockade in classical Hodgkin lymphoma. The protocol was immunoSEQ multiplex PCR, while the TCRdb copy is restricted to in-frame clones and leaves out a portion. The sample holds some 2,900 clones, approximately 78% seen once. Time point of the sample: cycle 4 day 1 (C4D1), after 5 to 7 weeks of nivolumab. Each patient's relapse followed autologous stem cell transplantation, and brentuximab vedotin exposure varied. Negative selection with magnets was how CD8+ T cells were isolated from the thawed PBMCs. V was trimmed by 0 bases and J by 3 bases, leaving 7 bases between them. Germline CDR1 reads SGHTS; CDR2 reads YDEGEE. The CDR3 runs to 13 residues.

The source material was CD8+ T cells from blood, sampled before the fourth cycle of nivolumab. This receptor was taken from a human donor with classical Hodgkin lymphoma. The rearrangement joins TRBV5-8 to TRBJ2-7, with D unclear. CDR3 in amino acids: CASSLGQNYEQYF. Written as DNA, the CDR3 is TGTGCCAGCAGCTTGGGGCAGAACTACGAGCAGTACTTC.